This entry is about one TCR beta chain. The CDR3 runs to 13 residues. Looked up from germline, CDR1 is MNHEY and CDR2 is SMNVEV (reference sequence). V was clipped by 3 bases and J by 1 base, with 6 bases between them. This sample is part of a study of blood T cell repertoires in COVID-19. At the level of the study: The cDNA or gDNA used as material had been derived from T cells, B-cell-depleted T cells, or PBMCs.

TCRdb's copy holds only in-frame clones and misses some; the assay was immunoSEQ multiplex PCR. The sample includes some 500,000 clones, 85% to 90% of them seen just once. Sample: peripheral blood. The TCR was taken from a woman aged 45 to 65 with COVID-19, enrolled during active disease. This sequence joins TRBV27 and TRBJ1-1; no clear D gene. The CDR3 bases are TGTGCCAGCAGTTTGGCCGCGAACACTGAAGCTTTCTTT. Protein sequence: CASSLAANTEAFF.